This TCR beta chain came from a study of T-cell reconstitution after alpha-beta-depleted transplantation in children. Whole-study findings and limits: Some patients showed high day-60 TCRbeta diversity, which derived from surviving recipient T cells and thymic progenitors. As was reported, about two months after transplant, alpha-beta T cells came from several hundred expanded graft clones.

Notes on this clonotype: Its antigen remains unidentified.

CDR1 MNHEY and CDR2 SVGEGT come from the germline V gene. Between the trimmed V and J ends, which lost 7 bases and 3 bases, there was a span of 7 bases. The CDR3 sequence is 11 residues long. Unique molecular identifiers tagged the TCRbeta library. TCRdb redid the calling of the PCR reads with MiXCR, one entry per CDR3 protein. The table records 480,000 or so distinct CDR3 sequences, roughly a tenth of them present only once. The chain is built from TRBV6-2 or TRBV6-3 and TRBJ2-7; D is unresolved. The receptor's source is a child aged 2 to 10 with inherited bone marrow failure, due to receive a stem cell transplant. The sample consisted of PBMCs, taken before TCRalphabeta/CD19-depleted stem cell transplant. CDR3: CASMQYYEQYF. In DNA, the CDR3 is TGTGCCAGCATGCAATACTACGAGCAGTACTTC.